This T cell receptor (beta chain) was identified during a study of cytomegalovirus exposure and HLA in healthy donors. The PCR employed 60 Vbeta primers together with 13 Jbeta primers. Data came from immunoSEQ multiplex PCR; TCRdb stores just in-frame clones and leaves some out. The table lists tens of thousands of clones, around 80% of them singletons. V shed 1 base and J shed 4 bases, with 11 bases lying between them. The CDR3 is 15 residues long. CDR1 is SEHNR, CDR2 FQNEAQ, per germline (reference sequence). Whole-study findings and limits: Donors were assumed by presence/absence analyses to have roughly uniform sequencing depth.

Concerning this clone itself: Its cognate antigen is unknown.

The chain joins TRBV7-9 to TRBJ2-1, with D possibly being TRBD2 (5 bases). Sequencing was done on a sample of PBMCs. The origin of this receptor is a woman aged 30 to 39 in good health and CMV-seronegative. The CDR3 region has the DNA TGTGCCAGCAGCTTAGGAGGGATGGGATACAATGAGCAGTTCTTC. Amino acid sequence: CASSLGGMGYNEQFF.